This is a list of T cell receptor beta chains from one sample in a study of cytomegalovirus exposure and HLA in healthy donors. TCRdb keeps only in-frame clones here, not all; method: immunoSEQ multiplex PCR. Here the sample spans over 100,000 clones, about three quarters being singletons. Input material: PBMCs. These receptors came from a man aged 55 to 69 in good health and CMV-seropositive. The CDR3 runs from the conserved cysteine through the conserved F or W. D genes are given only for firm matches. The listing skips clone size in some rows; elsewhere it reads once, few, many or a size class.

v_gene	d_gene	j_gene	abundance	CDR3nt	CDR3aa
TRBV7-7	NA	TRBJ2-1	NA	TGTGCCAGCAGCCCCCTCCAGGGGTTGGATGAGCAGTTCTTC	CASSPLQGLDEQFF
TRBV7-3	NA	TRBJ1-4	NA	TGTGCCAGCAGCCCCGGACAGAATGAAAAACTGTTTTTT	CASSPGQNEKLFF
TRBV7-8	TRBD1	TRBJ2-1	NA	TGTGCCAGCAGCCCTGGCATGACGGGGACAGGGGTTAGTAATGAGCAGTTCTTC	CASSPGMTGTGVSNEQFF
TRBV4-2	NA	TRBJ1-1	NA	TGTGCCAGCAGCTTGGGGCCCGGGAGCGCAGAAGCTTTCTTT	CASSLGPGSAEAFF
TRBV6-1	NA	TRBJ2-4	NA	TGTGCCAGCAGTGAAGCTGGTGGGGCCGGGGCCAAAAACATTCAGTACTTC	CASSEAGGAGAKNIQYF
TRBV18	TRBD1	TRBJ1-1	NA	TGTGCCAGCTCACTACTGGACAGGGGCGACATGAACACTGAAGCTTTCTTT	CASSLLDRGDMNTEAFF
TRBV6-1	NA	TRBJ2-7	NA	TGTGCCAGCAGCCCCAGAGGATGGAGCTCCTACGAGCAGTACTTC	CASSPRGWSSYEQYF
TRBV9	TRBD1	TRBJ1-6	few	TGTGCCAGCAGCGGGACAGGGAGCGGCTCCTATAATTCACCCCTCCACTTT	CASSGTGSGSYNSPLHF
TRBV7-2	NA	TRBJ1-4	NA	TGTGCCAGCAGCTCCCCATCGGAGGGGGAAAAACTGTTTTTT	CASSSPSEGEKLFF
TRBV6-5	TRBD2	TRBJ2-3	NA	TGTGCCAGCAGTTACGAGGCGGGGGGTACAGATACGCAGTATTTT	CASSYEAGGTDTQYF
TRBV9	TRBD2	TRBJ2-3	NA	TGTGCCAGCAGCGTAGGGACTAGCGGAACAGATACGCAGTATTTT	CASSVGTSGTDTQYF
TRBV2	NA	TRBJ1-2	NA	TGTGCCAGCAGTGTATCAGGGGCGCCGGACTATGGCTACACCTTC	CASSVSGAPDYGYTF
TRBV9	TRBD2	TRBJ2-2	NA	TGTGCCAGCAGGAGCGGGGTTAACACCGGGGAGCTGTTTTTT	CASRSGVNTGELFF
TRBV6-6	NA	TRBJ1-2	NA	TGTGCCAGCAGTCCCCCAGGCAACTATGGCTACACCTTC	CASSPPGNYGYTF
TRBV10-1	NA	TRBJ1-5	NA	TGCGCCAGCAGTGAGGAACAGGTCAGGCAGCCCCAGCATTTT	CASSEEQVRQPQHF
TRBV2	NA	TRBJ1-5	NA	TGTGCCAGCAGTCCAAGAGGTCAGCCCCAGCATTTT	CASSPRGQPQHF
TRBV10-3	TRBD1	TRBJ1-1	NA	TGTGCCATCAGGGGACAGTTGAACACTGAAGCTTTCTTT	CAIRGQLNTEAFF
TRBV5-1	TRBD1	TRBJ1-1	NA	TGCGCCAGCAGCCGACAGGGCTCGGGCACTGAAGCTTTCTTT	CASSRQGSGTEAFF
TRBV7-9	TRBD2	TRBJ2-7	NA	TGTGCCAGCACTGACGCGGGGGGGCCCTACGAGCAGTACTTC	CASTDAGGPYEQYF
TRBV6-1	NA	TRBJ2-5	NA	TGTGCCAGCAGCCCTGATCGGGTTGGGACCCAGTACTTC	CASSPDRVGTQYF
TRBV5-6	TRBD1	TRBJ1-1	NA	TGTGCCAGCAGGACCACCGGGACAGGGAATACTGAAGCTTTCTTT	CASRTTGTGNTEAFF
TRBV5-1	TRBD2	TRBJ2-5	NA	TGCGCCAGCAGCCCCGGACTAGCGGGGCAAGAGACCCAGTACTTC	CASSPGLAGQETQYF
TRBV18	TRBD1	TRBJ2-2	NA	TGTGCCAGCTCACCACGTCTAAGGCAGGGGGCGGACACCGGGGAGCTGTTTTTT	CASSPRLRQGADTGELFF
TRBV10-1	NA	TRBJ2-3	NA	TGCGCCAGCAGTGAGTCCACCACAGGCCTGACGCAGTATTTT	CASSESTTGLTQYF
TRBV4-1	NA	TRBJ1-5	NA	TGCGCCAGCAGCCAGGGGAGGGGATTAGGGGCCGGGAATCAGCCCCAGCATTTT	CASSQGRGLGAGNQPQHF
TRBV13	NA	TRBJ2-7	NA	TGTGCCAGCAGGTGGGTTGGACAGCCCTACGAGCAGTACTTC	CASRWVGQPYEQYF
TRBV7-2	NA	TRBJ2-5	NA	TGTGCCAGCAGCTTATACAGCCAAGAGACCCAGTACTTC	CASSLYSQETQYF
TRBV18	NA	TRBJ1-2	NA	TGTGCCAGCTCCCCCCAAGGTCAGGGGAACTATGGCTACACCTTC	CASSPQGQGNYGYTF
TRBV11-2	NA	TRBJ2-1	NA	TGTGCCAGCAGCTTAGTTGGGGGCCCTGAGCAGTTCTTC	CASSLVGGPEQFF
TRBV14	NA	TRBJ2-7	NA	TGTGCCAGCAGCCAACAGGGTGGACCCTACGAGCAGTACTTC	CASSQQGGPYEQYF
TRBV27	NA	TRBJ2-7	NA	TGTGCCAGCAGAAAGGAGACCTACGAGCAGTACTTC	CASRKETYEQYF
TRBV28	TRBD1	TRBJ2-5	NA	TGTGCCAGCAGCTCTGGGACAGTAAAAGAGACCCAGTACTTC	CASSSGTVKETQYF
TRBV27	NA	TRBJ1-4	NA	TGTGCCAGCAGTTTATATAGGGGGGGATCTGAAAAACTGTTTTTT	CASSLYRGGSEKLFF
TRBV5-1	NA	TRBJ2-1	NA	TGCGCCAGCAGCCCTTTTGGGGGGTTCTACAATGAGCAGTTCTTC	CASSPFGGFYNEQFF
TRBV19	TRBD2	TRBJ2-7	NA	TGTGCCAGTAGCCTGGTAGCGGGGGGCACCTACGAGCAGTACTTC	CASSLVAGGTYEQYF
TRBV15	TRBD1	TRBJ2-7	NA	TGTGCCACCGAAGGGAACAGGGGGGTCTACGAGCAGTACTTC	CATEGNRGVYEQYF
TRBV5-6	TRBD1	TRBJ2-3	NA	TGTGCCAGCAGCTTTGGGACAGCTAGCACAGATACGCAGTATTTT	CASSFGTASTDTQYF
TRBV18	NA	TRBJ1-1	few	TGTGCCAGCTCCCCCCATACGGACAGCGAAGCTTTCTTT	CASSPHTDSEAFF
TRBV5-4	TRBD2	TRBJ2-3	NA	TGTGCCAGCAGCAAAAGCGGGGGGCACTCCACAGATACGCAGTATTTT	CASSKSGGHSTDTQYF
TRBV7-6	TRBD2	TRBJ2-1	NA	TGTGCCAGCAGCTTTGGACTAGCGGGGTACAATGAGCAGTTCTTC	CASSFGLAGYNEQFF
TRBV18	NA	TRBJ1-1	NA	TGTGCCTCAAGGGCTAGCTGGGCTTTCTTT	CASRASWAFF
TRBV9	NA	TRBJ2-5	NA	TGTGCCAGCAGCTCAAGATTAGGGGCGGAGACCCAGTACTTC	CASSSRLGAETQYF
TRBV2	TRBD2	TRBJ2-4	NA	TGTGCCAGCAGTCCAAGACTAGCGGGGGGGCTGTTCTTC	CASSPRLAGGLFF
TRBV19	NA	TRBJ1-2	NA	TGTGCCAGTAGTATGAAACTCTATGGCTACACCTTC	CASSMKLYGYTF
TRBV6-4	NA	TRBJ1-1	few	TGTGCCAGCAGTACGCAGGGAGGCACTGAAGCTTTCTTT	CASSTQGGTEAFF
TRBV14	NA	TRBJ1-2	NA	TGTGCCAGCAGCCAAGGCGGCAGATTCTATGGCTACACCTTC	CASSQGGRFYGYTF
TRBV7-9	TRBD1	TRBJ2-1	once	TGTGCCAGCAGCAGACAGGGCTCCCTTTACAATGAGCAGTTCTTC	CASSRQGSLYNEQFF
TRBV18	NA	TRBJ2-1	NA	TGTGCCAGCTCACCGCGGTCAGATCTGAGTGAGCAGTTCTTC	CASSPRSDLSEQFF
TRBV5-1	NA	TRBJ1-2	NA	TGCGCCAGCAGCTTATTGGAAAACAGTGGCTACACCTTC	CASSLLENSGYTF
TRBV14	TRBD2	TRBJ2-3	NA	TGTGCCAGCAGCCAAGAACGACTAGCGGGGGGTGATAGCACAGATACGCAGTATTTT	CASSQERLAGGDSTDTQYF
TRBV5-4	TRBD2	TRBJ2-5	NA	TGTGCCAGCAGCTTGTGGGGGGGAGAGACCCAGTACTTC	CASSLWGGETQYF
TRBV21-1	NA	TRBJ2-3	NA	TGTGCCAGCAGCAATCCGGAAAGTTGGGGGGGCAGGGGAGATACGCAGTATTTT	CASSNPESWGGRGDTQYF
TRBV7-3	NA	TRBJ2-2	NA	TGTGCCAGCAGCTTACAACAGACCACCGGGGAGCTGTTTTTT	CASSLQQTTGELFF
TRBV7-9	TRBD1	TRBJ2-7	NA	TGTGCCAGCAGCCTAGGCGGACAGGGGGCCTACGAGCAGTACTTC	CASSLGGQGAYEQYF
TRBV6-4	NA	TRBJ2-5	NA	TGTGCCAGCAGTGACGGGTTCGGGGAGACCCAGTACTTC	CASSDGFGETQYF
TRBV5-4	TRBD2	TRBJ2-3	once	TGTGCCAGCAGCTTGGGGGGACTAGCACCAGATACGCAGTATTTT	CASSLGGLAPDTQYF
TRBV18	NA	TRBJ1-6	NA	TGTGCCAGCTCACCAACCCAGGGTTTCTCACCCCTCCACTTT	CASSPTQGFSPLHF